One sample yielded the 17 T cell receptor beta chains listed below, sequenced in a study of CD8 T cells in Susac syndrome. Random hexamers served to reverse transcribe roughly 0.45 to 1 ug RNA. In TCRdb, the immunoSEQ multiplex PCR reads were re-called with MiXCR into one record per CDR3 protein. In the table there are 200,000 to 250,000 distinct CDR3 sequences, 92% of which are singletons. Sequenced input: CD8+ T cells from PBMCs. The receptors stem from a human donor with multiple sclerosis.

J is TRBJ2-2 and V is TRBV4-3, with D hard to call. This CDR3 has 17 residues. From germline, CDR1 is LGHNA and CDR2 YSLEER. Deletions cut 0 bases from V and 2 bases from J, with 13 bases between. The CDR3 bases are TGCGCCAGCAGCCAAGACTCCGTGAACACCAACACCGGGGAGCTGTTTTTT. As protein: CASSQDSVNTNTGELFF.

The chain couples TRBV5-1 to TRBJ2-3; D tentatively reads TRBD1 or TRBD2 (5 bases each). CDR3 length: 16 amino acids. Germline V gene data show CDR1 as SGHRS and CDR2 as YFSETQ. Trimming left V 7 bases short and J 6 bases short, with 24 bases between. CDR3 residues: CASSDRIRDLMDTQYF. CDR3 DNA: TGCGCCAGCTCAGACCGCATCCGGGACCTCATGGATACGCAGTATTTT.

The rearrangement links TRBV7-8 to TRBJ2-5; TRBD2 matches at 9 bases. The germline V gene encodes CDR1 SGHVS and CDR2 FQNEAQ. V shed 5 bases and J 2 bases; nucleotides not matched to a gene: 12. The CDR3 length is 17 residues. Here the CDR3 DNA reads TGTGCCAGCAGCCCACCTAGCGGGGACTTCAATCAAGAGACCCAGTACTTC. It encodes CASSPPSGDFNQETQYF.

This CDR3 reads CAWSGGDRGGYTGELFF. The DNA for the CDR3 is TGTGCCTGGAGTGGCGGGGACAGGGGTGGATACACCGGGGAGCTGTTTTTT. The chain recombines TRBV30 with TRBJ2-2; 10 bases fit TRBD1. The CDR3 has 17 residues. V dropped 1 base and J dropped 3; count of bases not matched to a gene: 8. Germline CDR1 reads GTSNPN; CDR2 reads SVGIG (reference sequence).

The chain couples TRBV25-1 to TRBJ1-1, with a weak D call TRBD1 (6 bases). CDR1 and CDR2 (germline): MGHDK, SYGVNS. The CDR3 extends over 13 amino acids. V lost 5 bases, J lost 2 bases, and 9 bases lay in between. CDR3 amino acids: CASSKQGNTEAFF. The CDR3 DNA reads as TGTGCCAGCAGTAAACAGGGCAACACTGAAGCTTTCTTT.

This sequence joins TRBV9 and TRBJ1-1; 8 bases align to TRBD1. V lost 1 base and J lost 3; bases outside the gene matches: 2. Germline V gene data show CDR1 as SGDLS and CDR2 as YYNGEE. The CDR3 totals 14 residues. Here the CDR3 DNA reads TGTGCCAGCAGCGTAACAGGGGGAGACACTGAAGCTTTCTTT. Translating it yields CASSVTGGDTEAFF.

In nucleotides, the CDR3 is TGCAGTGCTAGAGAAGGGACAGGGAATACCTACAATGAGCAGTTCTTC. Encoded protein: CSAREGTGNTYNEQFF. The chain uses TRBV20-1 and TRBJ2-1, with TRBD1 matching 9 bases. Looked up from germline, CDR1 is DFQATT and CDR2 is SNEGSKA (reference sequence). The junction had 5 bases not matched to a gene; V was cut back by 0 bases and J by 2 bases. The CDR3 has 16 residues.

This chain joins TRBV15 and TRBJ2-2; D may be TRBD1 (7 bases). This CDR3 is built from 16 residues. V shed 3 bases and J shed 7 bases, with 18 bases lying between them. Germline CDR1 and CDR2: LNHNV and YYDKDF (reference sequence). CDR3 sequence reads: CATSSRGGGGDGELFF. The CDR3 DNA reads TGTGCCACCAGCAGCCGCGGAGGGGGCGGGGACGGGGAGCTGTTTTTT. Full variable domain (rest looked up from reference TRBV15 and TRBJ2-2): DAMVIQNPRYQVTQFGKPVTLSCSQTLNHNVMYWYQQKSSQAPKLLFHYYDKDFNNEADTPDNFQSRRPNTSFCFLDIRSPGLGDTAMYLCATSSRGGGGDGELFFGEGSRLTVL.

The table lists this clonotype with a count of one. The genes are TRBV7-8 and TRBJ2-3; D perhaps matches TRBD1 (5 bases). This CDR3 spans 15 amino acids. Per germline, CDR1 SGHVS and CDR2 FQNEAQ. The germline V and J ends were trimmed by 5 bases and 6 bases, with 18 bases remaining between them. CDR3: CASSATGLLRDTQYF. For the CDR3, the DNA is TGTGCCAGCAGCGCCACAGGTCTCCTTCGGGATACGCAGTATTTT.

The chain is built from TRBV20-1 and TRBJ1-4, with TRBD1 as a possible D gene (5 bases). The CDR3 is 14 amino acids. Germline V gene sequence: CDR1 DFQATT, CDR2 SNEGSKA (reference sequence). V was shortened by 0 bases and J by 6 bases, with 11 bases between the two germline ends. The DNA for the CDR3 is TGCAGTGCTAGAGAGGGGGGGACGGATGAAAAACTGTTTTTT. As protein: CSAREGGTDEKLFF.

This chain joins TRBV6-5 and TRBJ2-1; 7 positions match TRBD1. This CDR3 is 14 amino acids long. Looked up from germline, CDR1 is MNHEY and CDR2 is SVGAGI. V trimming: 0 bases; J trimming: 5 bases; junction bases outside the gene matches: 1. As DNA, the CDR3 is TGTGCCAGCAGTTACTCGGGACAGCACAATGAGCAGTTCTTC. The encoded protein is CASSYSGQHNEQFF.

The CDR3 region has the DNA TGTGCCAGCAGCTTTAGAACCGAGGCAACTGAAGCTTTCTTT. It yields the protein CASSFRTEATEAFF. The chain has TRBV13 and TRBJ1-1; unclear D gene. The CDR3 covers 14 residues. Germline V gene data show CDR1 as PRHDT and CDR2 as FYEKMQ (reference sequence). V lost 3 bases and J lost 5, with 13 bases in between.

The rearrangement links TRBV4-1 to TRBJ2-1, with D unclear. The CDR3 is 15 residues long. Germline CDR1 and CDR2: MGHRA and YSYEKL. Trimming removed 1 base at V and 2 bases at J, with 9 bases between. CDR3 amino acids: CASSQGVGAYNEQFF. The CDR3 DNA reads TGCGCCAGCAGCCAAGGTGTAGGAGCCTACAATGAGCAGTTCTTC.

The chain combines TRBV4-3 with TRBJ2-4, with D possibly TRBD2 on 5 matching bases. Germline loops: CDR1 LGHNA, CDR2 YSLEER. There are 15 residues in the CDR3. The V and J ends lost 3 bases and 0 bases respectively, with 9 bases between them. CDR3 DNA sequence: TGCGCCAGCAGCCACACGGGGTTAGCCAAAAACATTCAGTACTTC. Translating it yields CASSHTGLAKNIQYF.

V and J are TRBV11-2 and TRBJ2-7, with D possibly being TRBD1 or TRBD2 (7 bases each). Germline CDR1 is SGHAT and CDR2 is FQNNGV. The CDR3 covers 14 residues. V dropped 7 bases and J dropped 2 bases, with 15 bases sitting between them. DNA of the CDR3: TGTGCCAGCAAGGGGGGGACAGCCGCCTACGAGCAGTACTTC. Protein: CASKGGTAAYEQYF. Full variable domain (rest looked up from reference TRBV11-2 and TRBJ2-7): EAGVAQSPRYKIIEKRQSVAFWCNPISGHATLYWYQQILGQGPKLLIQFQNNGVVDDSQLPKDRFSAERLKGVDSTLKIQPAKLEDSAVYLCASKGGTAAYEQYFGPGTRLTVT.

In its sample, this clonotype was seen once. The chain employs TRBV30 and TRBJ2-7, with TRBD1 matching over 9 bases. V lost 5 bases to trimming and J lost 5 bases; unmatched junction nucleotides: 10. The germline gives CDR1 GTSNPN, CDR2 SVGIG (reference sequence). The CDR3 is made up of 14 amino acids. The CDR3 DNA sequence: TGTGCCTGGGCAGCGGGACAGGGATTGGACGAGCAGTACTTC. This sequence encodes CAWAAGQGLDEQYF.

The chain is built from TRBV7-8 and TRBJ1-2; D perhaps matches TRBD1 (5 bases). From germline, CDR1 is SGHVS and CDR2 FQNEAQ. V shed 5 bases and J shed 0 bases, with 10 bases lying between them. The CDR3 consists of 14 residues. The CDR3 DNA reads as TGTGCCAGCAGCACGGGACCGTCTAACTATGGCTACACCTTC. It yields the protein CASSTGPSNYGYTF.